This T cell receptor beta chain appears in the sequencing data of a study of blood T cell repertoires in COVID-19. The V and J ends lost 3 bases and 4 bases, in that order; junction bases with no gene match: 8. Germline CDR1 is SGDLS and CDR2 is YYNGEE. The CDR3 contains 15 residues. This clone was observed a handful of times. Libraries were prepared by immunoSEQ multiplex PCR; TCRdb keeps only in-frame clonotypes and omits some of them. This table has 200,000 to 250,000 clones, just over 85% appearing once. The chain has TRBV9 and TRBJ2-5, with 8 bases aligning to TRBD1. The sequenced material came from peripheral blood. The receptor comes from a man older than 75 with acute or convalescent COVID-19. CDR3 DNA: TGTGCCAGCAGCGCCCATTGGACAGGGAGAGAGACCCAGTACTTC. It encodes CASSAHWTGRETQYF. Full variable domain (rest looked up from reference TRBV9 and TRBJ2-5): DSGVTQTPKHLITATGQRVTLRCSPRSGDLSVYWYQQSLDQGLQFLIQYYNGEERAKGNILERFSAQQFPDLHSELNLSSLELGDSALYFCASSAHWTGRETQYFGPGTRLLVL.